Listed below are T cell receptor beta chains from one sample, sequenced in a study of sequential checkpoint blockade in melanoma. Repertoires were generated with immunoSEQ multiplex PCR, while TCRdb's copy carries only in-frame clones and drops some. Of about 40,000 clones listed, 86% are singletons. The sample in question was CD8+ T cells sorted from blood (inferred from file names), obtained from a patient given nivolumab and ipilimumab in sequence. The source is a human donor with melanoma. CDR3s include the opening cysteine and the closing phenylalanine or tryptophan. Size is stated for part of the rows, as once, few or many counts, or as a class when the clone is expanded.

v_call	clone_size	cdr3_aa
TRBV11-1	NA	CASSLPRQGGSYGYTF
TRBV10-2	NA	CAPPPEHPQETQYF
TRBV20-1	NA	CSARSWGEEFF
TRBV5-1	NA	CASSLPGGTPTPNYNEQFF
TRBV5-6	NA	CASSLGAGNEQFF
TRBV4-3	NA	CASSQESQAGGEKLFF
TRBV5-4	NA	CASSFYGQGIYNEQFF
TRBV7-8	NA	CASSPGGLAGAETQYF
TRBV27	NA	CASGWTGAEQYF
TRBV29-1	NA	CSVDPGQGRETQYF
TRBV28	NA	CASSLAAYTGELFF
TRBV10-3	once	CAISDSFTDTQYF
TRBV2	NA	CASTGGGYEQYF
TRBV27	NA	CASSFAGAGELFF
TRBV15	once	CATSDPTGQETQYF
TRBV25-1	NA	CASTYRDNLGEQFF
TRBV27	NA	CASPQGREGEKLFF
TRBV27	NA	CASSLSGRSSYNEQFF
TRBV25-1	NA	CASSEDTYFMNYNEQFF
TRBV13	NA	CASSLVQGTGVSYGYTF
TRBV9	NA	CASSVGEGTANTGELFF
TRBV19	NA	CASSPQGTGNQPQHF
TRBV11-2	NA	CASSFGQGWYF
TRBV5-1	NA	CASSWRTGTYEQYF
TRBV4-2	NA	CASSPRTATNEKLFF
TRBV7-7	few	CASSSGLAKEQYF
TRBV27	NA	CASSSGQGVSYEQYF
TRBV23-1	NA	CASSERGKPPVQETQYF
TRBV4-2	NA	CASSLLTEAHQPQHF
TRBV7-9	NA	CASQDRDRGPGELFF
TRBV27	NA	CASSLIMGEAAYEQYF
TRBV19	NA	CASQGTGFYEQYF
TRBV15	once	CATSRDSGLAGTGELFF
TRBV4-1	NA	CASRETVSSYNEQFF
TRBV27	NA	CASSSGMNTGELFF
TRBV7-9	NA	CASSLASTVYGYTF
TRBV27	NA	CASSFRDRVGETQYF
TRBV30	once	CAWSVGRTGAYNSPLHF
TRBV4-2	NA	CASSQDRVAGVTGELFF
TRBV28	NA	CASSFGQGRAFF
TRBV9	NA	CASSGRDSNFYGYTF
TRBV29-1	NA	CSGGDTGELFF